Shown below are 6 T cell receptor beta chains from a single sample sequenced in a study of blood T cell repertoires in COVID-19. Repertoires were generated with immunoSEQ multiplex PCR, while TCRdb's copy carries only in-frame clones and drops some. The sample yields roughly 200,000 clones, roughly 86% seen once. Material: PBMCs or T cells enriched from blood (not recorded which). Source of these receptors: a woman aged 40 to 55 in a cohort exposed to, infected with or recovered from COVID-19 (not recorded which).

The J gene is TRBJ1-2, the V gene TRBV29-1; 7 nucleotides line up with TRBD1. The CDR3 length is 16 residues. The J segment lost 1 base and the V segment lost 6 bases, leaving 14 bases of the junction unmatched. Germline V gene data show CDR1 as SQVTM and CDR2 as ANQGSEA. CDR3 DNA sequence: TGCAGCGTCGAGGGCGTCGTACAGGGGATTAACTATGGCTACACCTTC. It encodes CSVEGVVQGINYGYTF.

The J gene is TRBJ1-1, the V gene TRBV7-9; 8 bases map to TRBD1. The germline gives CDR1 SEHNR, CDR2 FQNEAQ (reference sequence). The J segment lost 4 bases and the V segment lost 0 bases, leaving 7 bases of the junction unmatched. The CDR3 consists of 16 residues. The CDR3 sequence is CASSLAGGQAFTEAFF. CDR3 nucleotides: TGTGCCAGCAGCTTAGCCGGGGGACAGGCGTTCACTGAAGCTTTCTTT.

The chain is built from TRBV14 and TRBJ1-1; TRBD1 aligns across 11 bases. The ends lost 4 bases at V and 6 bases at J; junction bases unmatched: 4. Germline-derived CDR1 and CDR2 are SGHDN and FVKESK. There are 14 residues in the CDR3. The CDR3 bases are TGTGCCAGCAGCCCCCCGGGACAGGGGGCTGAAGCTTTCTTT. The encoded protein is CASSPPGQGAEAFF.

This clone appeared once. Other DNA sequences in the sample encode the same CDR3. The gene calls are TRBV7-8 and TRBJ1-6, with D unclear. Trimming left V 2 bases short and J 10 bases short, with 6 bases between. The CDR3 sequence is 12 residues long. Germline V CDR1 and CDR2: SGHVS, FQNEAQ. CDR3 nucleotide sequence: TGTGCCAGCAGCTTATCATCCTCACCCCTCCACTTT. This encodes CASSLSSSPLHF.

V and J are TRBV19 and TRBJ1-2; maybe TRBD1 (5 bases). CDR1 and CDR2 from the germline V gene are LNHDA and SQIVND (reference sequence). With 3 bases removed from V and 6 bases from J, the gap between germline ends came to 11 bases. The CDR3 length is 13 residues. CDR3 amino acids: CASSMGLRNGYTF. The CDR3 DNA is TGTGCCAGTAGTATGGGACTGAGAAATGGCTACACCTTC.

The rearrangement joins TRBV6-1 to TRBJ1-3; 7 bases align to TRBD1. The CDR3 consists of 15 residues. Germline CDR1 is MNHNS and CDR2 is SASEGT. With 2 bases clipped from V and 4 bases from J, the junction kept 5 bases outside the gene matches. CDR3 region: CASSEYYRGGNTIYF. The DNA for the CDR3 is TGTGCCAGCAGTGAATATTACAGGGGAGGAAACACCATATATTTT.